This passage covers 23 T cell receptor beta chains from one sample sequenced in a study of CD8+ T cells in alopecia areata. Treatment of the sample: oral pan-JAK inhibitor, 5-10 mg twice daily. The authors extracted RNA and reverse transcribed it into cDNA as the sequencing template. TCRdb's copy holds only in-frame clones and misses some; the assay was immunoSEQ multiplex PCR. The sample holds fewer than 250,000 clones, about three fifths seen once. The sequenced sample was CD4+ T cells sorted from blood, obtained at week 24, from a patient treated with tofacitinib. Source of these receptors: a human donor with alopecia areata.

In DNA form, the CDR3 reads TGCGCCAGCAGCTTGGACGTCGGGGGGCGGGAGACCCAGTACTTC. Its protein is CASSLDVGGRETQYF. The chain joins TRBV5-1 to TRBJ2-5; maybe TRBD2 (7 bases). The ends were cut back, 0 bases at V and 5 bases at J, with 14 bases in the middle. The CDR3 is made up of 15 amino acids. CDR1 and CDR2 from the germline V gene are SGHRS and YFSETQ.

The CDR3 region has the DNA TGTGCCAGCAGCGAGCGAGGACAGCGCACAGATACGCAGTATTTT. It is translated as CASSERGQRTDTQYF. The rearrangement links TRBV11-2 to TRBJ2-3; D might be TRBD1 (6 bases). The V gene lost 5 bases and the J gene lost 1 base, with 13 bases spanning the gap. Germline CDR1 and CDR2: SGHAT and FQNNGV. There are 15 residues in the CDR3.

The chain has TRBV4-2 and TRBJ2-5; D not resolved. V lost 0 bases to trimming and J lost 5 bases, with 10 bases between them. Per germline, CDR1 LGHNA and CDR2 YNFKEQ. The CDR3 length is 14 residues. CDR3 sequence (DNA): TGTGCCAGCAGCCAAGAATGGGGTTCGGAGACCCAGTACTTC. It encodes CASSQEWGSETQYF.

The gene calls are TRBV27 and TRBJ2-3; D ambiguous. Germline V CDR1 and CDR2: MNHEY, SMNVEV (reference sequence). V dropped 5 bases and J dropped 3 bases, with 9 bases sitting between them. The CDR3 contains 13 residues. This CDR3 is CASSLRYTDTQYF. The CDR3 DNA sequence: TGTGCCAGCAGTCTCCGTTATACAGATACGCAGTATTTT.

The chain employs TRBV19 and TRBJ2-7, with D possibly being TRBD1 (6 bases). V gave up 8 bases and J gave up 1 base, with 9 bases separating them. This CDR3 has 12 amino acids. Germline V CDR1 and CDR2: LNHDA, SQIVND (reference sequence). CDR3 DNA: TGTGCCAGTCAAGACAGGTCCTACGAGCAGTACTTC. Translating it yields CASQDRSYEQYF.

The genes are TRBV4-3 and TRBJ1-2, with a weak D call TRBD1 (6 bases). V lost 0 bases, J lost 4 bases, and 12 bases lay in between. This CDR3 is 15 amino acids long. CDR1 is LGHNA and CDR2 is YSLEER in the germline V gene. The CDR3: CASSQESGESYGYTF. The CDR3 DNA sequence: TGCGCCAGCAGCCAAGAATCAGGGGAAAGCTATGGCTACACCTTC.

The chain employs TRBV5-1 and TRBJ2-1; D is uncertain. V lost 4 bases, J lost 6 bases, and 11 bases lay in between. Germline V gene lookup returns CDR1 SGHRS and CDR2 YFSETQ. The CDR3 loop spans 13 amino acids. For the CDR3, the DNA is TGCGCCAGCAGCAGCTTAGAGCCCAATGAGCAGTTCTTC. Translation: CASSSLEPNEQFF.

The chain uses TRBV14 and TRBJ1-5; D is possibly TRBD1 (5 bases). The CDR3 is 16 amino acids. The V gene lost 4 bases and the J gene lost 5 bases, with 18 bases spanning the gap. Germline V gene sequence: CDR1 SGHDN, CDR2 FVKESK. As DNA, the CDR3 is TGTGCCAGCAGCCCAATGAGCCTGGGGGGGGATCAGCCCCAGCATTTT. Amino acids: CASSPMSLGGDQPQHF.

The chain has TRBV29-1 and TRBJ1-1; a weak D match, TRBD1 (5 bases). CDR1 and CDR2 from the germline V gene are SQVTM and ANQGSEA. This CDR3 spans 12 amino acids. Between the trimmed V and J ends, which lost 6 bases and 4 bases, there was a span of 12 bases. In DNA, the CDR3 is TGCAGCGTGGAGGACAAAGGCACTGAAGCTTTCTTT. It specifies CSVEDKGTEAFF.

The chain combines TRBV7-2 with TRBJ2-5; D remains ambiguous. The germline V gene encodes CDR1 SGHTA and CDR2 FQGNSA. This CDR3 is 19 amino acids long. Trimming removed 3 bases from V and 2 bases from J, with 25 bases in between. Written as DNA, the CDR3 is TGTGCCAGCAGCTTGGACCTGACCCGTCAAGGGTATCGTCAAGAGACCCAGTACTTC. Translated, it gives CASSLDLTRQGYRQETQYF.

This clone was recorded once. The gene calls are TRBV25-1 and TRBJ2-3; D not certain. The V and J ends lost 3 bases and 2 bases respectively, with 3 bases between them. The CDR3 is made up of 12 amino acids. In germline, CDR1 is MGHDK, CDR2 SYGVNS. CDR3 DNA: TGTGCCAGCAGTGAGAACACAGATACGCAGTATTTT. This translates into CASSENTDTQYF.

The V call is TRBV10-3, the J call TRBJ2-1; TRBD1 matches 7 bases. This CDR3 region has 10 residues. V lost 10 bases and J lost 7; bases outside the gene matches: 1. CDR1 ENHRY and CDR2 SYGVKD come from the germline V gene. CDR3 DNA sequence: TGTGCCACCAGGGGGAATGAGCAGTTCTTC. This translates into CATRGNEQFF.

This chain uses TRBV29-1 with TRBJ2-5, with 8 bases lining up with TRBD2. The CDR3 loop spans 14 amino acids. Per germline, CDR1 SQVTM and CDR2 ANQGSEA. V trimming: 4 bases; J trimming: 3 bases; junction bases outside the gene matches: 7. In DNA, the CDR3 is TGCAGCGTTGCCGGGACTAGGGGAGAAGAGACCCAGTACTTC. Its protein product is CSVAGTRGEETQYF.

This clone was seen just once. The genes are TRBV4-3 and TRBJ2-7, with TRBD1 identical over 7 bases. Trimming removed 0 bases from V and 0 bases from J; junction bases left unmatched: 20. Germline CDR1 is LGHNA and CDR2 is YSLEER. The CDR3 extends over 21 amino acids. The CDR3 region is CASSQETPDRRDQFSSYEQYF. The DNA of the CDR3 is TGCGCCAGCAGCCAAGAAACTCCGGACAGGAGAGACCAGTTTAGCTCCTACGAGCAGTACTTC.

The chain is built from TRBV9 and TRBJ1-1; D unclear. The CDR3 consists of 14 residues. Trimming took off 0 bases at V and 1 base at J, with 7 bases between the two ends. Germline assignment: CDR1 SGDLS and CDR2 YYNGEE. The CDR3 protein is CASSVEGTNTEAFF. The CDR3 DNA reads as TGTGCCAGCAGCGTAGAAGGCACGAACACTGAAGCTTTCTTT.

The chain uses TRBV28 and TRBJ1-6; the D is unclear. CDR1 is MDHEN, CDR2 SYDVKM, per germline. V lost 2 bases and J 9 bases, leaving 11 bases between the germline ends. The CDR3 spans 14 residues. The CDR3 nucleotides are TGTGCCAGCAGTTTACCCCCTGGGAGTTCACCCCTCCACTTT. This translates into CASSLPPGSSPLHF.

The V and J genes are TRBV19 and TRBJ2-3, with D hard to call. Trimming left V 8 bases short and J 1 base short, with 7 bases between. CDR1 and CDR2 from the germline V gene are LNHDA and SQIVND (reference sequence). This CDR3 comprises 12 residues. The CDR3 spells CASGSGTDTQYF. The DNA of the CDR3 is TGTGCCAGTGGGTCGGGCACAGATACGCAGTATTTT.

The J gene is TRBJ2-7, the V gene TRBV5-1, with D possibly matching TRBD1 (6 bases). This CDR3 is 15 amino acids long. V was clipped by 4 bases and J by 6 bases, with 20 bases between them. From germline, CDR1 is SGHRS and CDR2 YFSETQ. DNA for the CDR3: TGCGCCAGCAGCCTAGGGACACCCGTCGAGGGCGAGCAGTACTTC. Translated: CASSLGTPVEGEQYF.

This sequence joins TRBV6-5 and TRBJ1-1; no clear D. V was shortened by 8 bases and J by 1 base, with 5 bases between the two germline ends. From germline, CDR1 is MNHEY and CDR2 SVGAGI. The CDR3 extends over 11 amino acids. CDR3 bases: TGTGCCAGCGCGAGGAACACTGAAGCTTTCTTT. It specifies CASARNTEAFF.

CDR3 sequence reads: CASSLPPQNTEAFF. CDR3 nucleotides: TGTGCCAGCAGCCTACCCCCACAGAACACTGAAGCTTTCTTT. The V call is TRBV11-2, the J call TRBJ1-1; no definite D call. Germline-derived CDR1 and CDR2 are SGHAT and FQNNGV. V was pared by 5 bases and J by 1 base, with 11 bases between. This CDR3 spans 14 amino acids.

The rearrangement links TRBV7-9 to TRBJ1-1; D not resolved. The CDR3 consists of 13 residues. V shed 3 bases and J shed 2 bases, with 7 bases lying between them. The V gene's germline CDR1 is SEHNR and CDR2 FQNEAQ (reference sequence). The CDR3 loop is CASSFTPNTEAFF. In DNA form, the CDR3 reads TGTGCCAGCAGCTTTACGCCCAACACTGAAGCTTTCTTT.

The chain links TRBV5-4 to TRBJ2-5; D is unresolved. CDR1 and CDR2 (germline): SGHNT, YYREEE (reference sequence). This CDR3 is built from 11 residues. V lost 4 bases, J lost 3 bases, and 4 bases lay in between. In DNA form, the CDR3 reads TGTGCCAGCAGCCATAAAGAGACCCAGTACTTC. Amino acid sequence: CASSHKETQYF.

The chain combines TRBV30 with TRBJ1-2; D not resolved. CDR1 and CDR2 (germline): GTSNPN, SVGIG (reference sequence). The V end was cut by 3 bases, the J end by 3 bases, with 5 bases between. This CDR3 comprises 11 residues. CDR3 bases: TGTGCCTGGAGCTTGGACTATGGCTACACCTTC. Its protein product is CAWSLDYGYTF.